The present T cell receptor beta chain was sequenced within a study of blood T cell repertoires in COVID-19. V lost 1 base and J 6 bases, leaving 19 bases between the germline ends. From germline, CDR1 is SGHTA and CDR2 FQGNSA. The CDR3 runs 16 residues. Clones were read by immunoSEQ multiplex PCR, and TCRdb kept only the in-frame ones, dropping some. This repertoire shows roughly 99,000 clones, 88% found once; its top ten account for 6.8%. What was sequenced was peripheral blood. The rearrangement joins TRBV7-2 to TRBJ2-7, with D possibly TRBD1 on 6 matching bases. This receptor was obtained from a man aged 50 or older with active or convalescent COVID-19. CDR3 nucleotides: TGTGCCAGCAGCTTAGTAGGGGGTGGGAGTGAAGTCGAGCAGTACTTC. Translated: CASSLVGGGSEVEQYF. The full variable domain, with the rest looked up from reference TRBV7-2 and TRBJ2-7, is GAGVSQSPSNKVTEKGKDVELRCDPISGHTALYWYRQSLGQGLEFLIYFQGNSAPDKSGLPSDRFSAERTGGSVSTLTIQRTQQEDSAVYLCASSLVGGGSEVEQYFGPGTRLTVT.